These T cell receptor beta chains were read from a single sample in a study of blood T cell repertoires in COVID-19. TCRdb's table, derived via immunoSEQ multiplex PCR, lists solely in-frame clones and lacks some. This table has almost 400,000 clones, under 90% appearing once. The sequencing sample was made of PBMCs or T cells enriched from blood (not recorded which). The receptors originated from a woman aged 25 to 39 who had recovered from COVID-19. Each CDR3 is given with its conserved first and last residue. D genes are given only for firm matches. Size values are once, few and many counts, or a class for expanded clones, and some rows have none.

>-|TRBD1|TRBJ1-2|TRBV18|19
TGTGCCAGCTCACCAGGACGTTCAGGACAGGGGGACCCTAACTATGGCTACACCTTC
CASSPGRSGQGDPNYGYTF
>-|TRBD2|TRBJ2-7|TRBV27|14
TGTGCCAGCAGGCAGGGACTAGAGTCCTACGAGCAGTACTTC
CASRQGLESYEQYF
>-|-|TRBJ2-5|TRBV18|14
TGTGCCAGCTCACCAGACACAGGGAGAGAGACCCAGTACTTC
CASSPDTGRETQYF
>-|-|TRBJ1-5|TRBV19|15
TGTGCCAGTAGTATAGCTGGGACACCAAATCAGCCCCAGCATTTT
CASSIAGTPNQPQHF
>-|TRBD1|TRBJ1-1|TRBV7-3|15
TGTGCCAGCAGCTTAACCCAGACAGGGGACACTGAAGCTTTCTTT
CASSLTQTGDTEAFF
>-|TRBD1|TRBJ1-2|TRBV29-1|15
TGCAGCGTTGCCGGACAGGGTTTATCAAACTATGGCTACACCTTC
CSVAGQGLSNYGYTF
>-|-|TRBJ2-7|TRBV25-1|13
TGTGCCAGCAGGGGGGGAGATGTCAACGAGCAGTACTTC
CASRGGDVNEQYF
>-|-|TRBJ1-5|TRBV28|15
TGTGCCAGCAGTTTCGCGGGGAGAGGCAATCAGCCCCAGCATTTT
CASSFAGRGNQPQHF
>-|-|TRBJ2-1|TRBV4-2|13
TGTGCCAGCAGCCAAGAGCTCTCCGGACTCAGGTTCTTC
CASSQELSGLRFF
>-|TRBD1|TRBJ1-5|TRBV5-1|15
TGCGCCAGCAGCTTGGGTGACAGGGGAGGCCAGCCCCAGCATTTT
CASSLGDRGGQPQHF
>-|TRBD1|TRBJ1-2|TRBV28|13
TGTGCCAGCAGGACAGGGGGTTGGTCTGGCTACACCTTC
CASRTGGWSGYTF
>-|TRBD2|TRBJ2-3|TRBV7-2|14
TGTGCCAGCAGCTTGTCACGCGGGGGGGATACGCAGTATTTT
CASSLSRGGDTQYF
>-|TRBD1|TRBJ2-6|TRBV3-1/TRBV3-2|22
TGTGCCAGCAGCCAAGTAAGGACAGGGGTTAAGGTTTTGAGCTCTGGGGCCAACGTCCTGACTTTC
CASSQVRTGVKVLSSGANVLTF
>-|-|TRBJ1-5|TRBV6-5|16
TGTGCCAGCAGTTACTCGGTCACACTAGACAATCAGCCCCAGCATTTT
CASSYSVTLDNQPQHF
>-|TRBD1|TRBJ1-2|TRBV19|13
TGTGCCAGTAGCCTACAGGGGACCTATGGCTACACCTTC
CASSLQGTYGYTF
>-|-|TRBJ2-1|TRBV6-5|14
TGTGCCAGCAGGGGACTTGGGGCAGGTGAGGAGCAGTTCTTC
CASRGLGAGEEQFF
>-|-|TRBJ1-4|TRBV7-9|13
TGTGCCAGCAGCTTAGTGGCAGGTGAAAAACTGTTTTTT
CASSLVAGEKLFF
>-|-|TRBJ1-2|TRBV14|14
TGTGCCAGCAGCCAAGATGAGAGGGTGCGGGGCTACACCTTC
CASSQDERVRGYTF
>-|-|TRBJ2-5|TRBV25-1|15
TGTGCCAGCAGTGACCCCCTGGGGGCCGAAGAGACCCAGTACTTC
CASSDPLGAEETQYF
>-|TRBD1|TRBJ1-6|TRBV4-3|13
TGCGCCAGCAGCCAAGAGACAGGGTCACCCCTCCACTTT
CASSQETGSPLHF
>once|-|TRBJ2-7|TRBV12-2|16
TGTGCAAGTCGCTCAGTTATGTTGGGGGCAGCCTACGAGCAGTACTTC
CASRSVMLGAAYEQYF
>-|-|TRBJ2-6|TRBV6-1|16
TGTGCCAGCAGTGCCACAGTTTACTCTGGGGCCAACGTCCTGACTTTC
CASSATVYSGANVLTF
>-|-|TRBJ1-2|TRBV4-2|15
TGTGCCAGCAGCCAAGCTACAGGGAATAACTATGGCTACACCTTC
CASSQATGNNYGYTF
>-|TRBD1|TRBJ1-2|TRBV9|14
TGTGCCAGTAGACAGGGGCTTGGTGGCTATGGCTACACCTTC
CASRQGLGGYGYTF
>-|-|TRBJ2-1|TRBV5-5|13
TGTGCCAGCACAGGCCTCTCCTACAATGAGCAGTTCTTC
CASTGLSYNEQFF
>-|TRBD1|TRBJ1-1|TRBV9|14
TGTGCCAGCAGCGTGGCCAGGGGGTATGGTGAAGCTTTCTTT
CASSVARGYGEAFF
>-|TRBD2|TRBJ2-7|TRBV2|14
TGTGCCAGGCAACTAGCGACCGATACCTACGAGCAGTACTTC
CARQLATDTYEQYF
>-|-|TRBJ1-5|TRBV20-1|16
TGCAGTGCTAGTTCCGGGTCCAGAGCCCTTAATCAGCCCCAGCATTTT
CSASSGSRALNQPQHF
>-|-|TRBJ2-5|TRBV28|16
TGTGCCAGCAGTTCACCTAGGGGCCCACCACAAGAGACCCAGTACTTC
CASSSPRGPPQETQYF
>few|-|TRBJ2-2|TRBV3-1/TRBV3-2|16
TGTGCCAGCAGCCAAGCCCACAGCGGGCTCACCGGGGAGCTGTTTTTT
CASSQAHSGLTGELFF
>-|-|TRBJ1-1|TRBV4-1|15
TGCGCCAGCAGCCGCGAGGGAGGAATGAACACTGAAGCTTTCTTT
CASSREGGMNTEAFF
>-|TRBD2|TRBJ2-5|TRBV9|17
TGTGCCAGCAGCGTAGATCCTAGCGGGGGGGCTCTGGAGACCCAGTACTTC
CASSVDPSGGALETQYF
>-|TRBD1|TRBJ2-7|TRBV2|17
TGTGCCAGCACCTGGGACAGGGGGCGCTCTCATCACTACGAGCAGTACTTC
CASTWDRGRSHHYEQYF
>few|-|TRBJ1-1|TRBV6-2/TRBV6-3|13
TGTGCCAGCAGTTACACCGGGGACACTGAAGCTTTCTTT
CASSYTGDTEAFF
>-|-|TRBJ1-2|TRBV5-1|15
TGCGCCAGCAGCTCTACAGGGCTCGGGGACTATGGCTACACCTTC
CASSSTGLGDYGYTF
>-|-|TRBJ1-5|TRBV10-3|13
TGTGCCATCAGTGAGGACAGTTATCAGCCCCAGCATTTT
CAISEDSYQPQHF
>-|TRBD2|TRBJ2-1|TRBV7-3|14
TGTGCCAGCAGCTTCGGGACTAGCGGCAATGAGCAGTTCTTC
CASSFGTSGNEQFF
>-|-|TRBJ2-1|TRBV6-4|14
TGTGCCAGCAGTGACTCGAAAAGCATTAATGAGCAGTTCTTC
CASSDSKSINEQFF
>-|TRBD2|TRBJ2-3|TRBV4-3|16
TGCGCCAGCAGCCCCACCCGACTAGCAGTCACAGATACGCAGTATTTT
CASSPTRLAVTDTQYF
>-|-|TRBJ2-7|TRBV3-1/TRBV3-2|16
TGTGCCAGCAGCCAAGATTTAACAGGGCCATTGGACGAGCAGTACTTC
CASSQDLTGPLDEQYF
>-|TRBD1|TRBJ2-7|TRBV2|15
TGTGCCAGCAGCACCGGGACAGGGGGCACCTACGAGCAGTACTTC
CASSTGTGGTYEQYF
>-|-|TRBJ1-1|TRBV13|13
TGTGCCAGCAGCTTAGTTCGGAACACTGAAGCTTTCTTT
CASSLVRNTEAFF
>-|-|TRBJ2-4|TRBV19|13
TGTGCCAGTAGTATCACGGGCGGGAACATTCAGTACTTC
CASSITGGNIQYF
>-|-|TRBJ1-6|TRBV7-6|16
TGTGCCAGCAGCTTAGTCCAGGCACCCTTCGGATCACCCCTCCACTTT
CASSLVQAPFGSPLHF
>-|-|TRBJ2-2|TRBV28|11
TGTGCCAGCAAGGGAGGCGGGGAGCTGTTTTTT
CASKGGGELFF
>-|-|TRBJ1-4|TRBV10-3|14
TGTGCCATCAGTGCCGACAGCCAGAGTGAAAAACTGTTTTTT
CAISADSQSEKLFF
>-|-|TRBJ2-7|TRBV2|14
TGTGCCAGCAGCGATTCCGACTTCTCCTACGAGCAGTACTTC
CASSDSDFSYEQYF
>-|-|TRBJ2-7|TRBV27|17
TGTGCCAGCAGTCCGCTAACGACCGGGTCCGGATCGGGCGAGCAGTACTTC
CASSPLTTGSGSGEQYF
>-|-|TRBJ1-5|TRBV29-1|14
-
CSVSLDRGSQPQHF
>few|TRBD1|TRBJ1-4|TRBV11-2|15
TGTGCCAGCAAGAACAGGGGAATGACTAATGAAAAACTGTTTTTT
CASKNRGMTNEKLFF
>-|TRBD1|TRBJ1-4|TRBV6-6|14
TGTGCCAGCAGTCTGACAGGGTCCGGTGAAAAACTGTTTTTT
CASSLTGSGEKLFF
>-|TRBD1|TRBJ1-1|TRBV7-8|14
TGTGCCAGCAGCGAAGGAGGGACAGACACTGAAGCTTTCTTT
CASSEGGTDTEAFF
>-|-|TRBJ1-6|TRBV27|15
TGTGCCAGCAGTTTATCTCAGGGTGGTGGTTCACCCCTCCACTTT
CASSLSQGGGSPLHF
>once|-|TRBJ1-5|TRBV19|14
TGTGCCAGTAGGGGTAGGGGCGGCAATCAGCCCCAGCATTTT
CASRGRGGNQPQHF
>-|-|TRBJ1-1|TRBV18|13
TGTGCCAGCTCACCCCGACAGAACACTGAAGCTTTCTTT
CASSPRQNTEAFF